Given below is one TCR beta chain in context. Measured with immunoSEQ multiplex PCR; TCRdb has only the in-frame clones, and not every one. This sample has approximately 240,000 clones, with approximately 86% found just once. CDR3 length: 14 residues. V lost 5 bases and J lost 2; bases outside the gene matches: 6. Germline lookup yields CDR1 LGHDT and CDR2 YNNKEL (reference sequence). These data originate in a study of blood T cell repertoires in COVID-19. Study-wide context: Donors in the United States, Italy and Spain gave samples during acute or convalescent COVID-19.

The rearrangement links TRBV3-1 (or the pseudogene TRBV3-2) to TRBJ2-7; 7 positions match TRBD2. Sequencing was done on a sample of peripheral blood. The origin of this receptor is an older woman with active or convalescent COVID-19. CDR3 region: CASSSAGFAYEQYF. CDR3 sequence (DNA): TGTGCCAGCAGCTCAGCGGGATTTGCCTACGAGCAGTACTTC.